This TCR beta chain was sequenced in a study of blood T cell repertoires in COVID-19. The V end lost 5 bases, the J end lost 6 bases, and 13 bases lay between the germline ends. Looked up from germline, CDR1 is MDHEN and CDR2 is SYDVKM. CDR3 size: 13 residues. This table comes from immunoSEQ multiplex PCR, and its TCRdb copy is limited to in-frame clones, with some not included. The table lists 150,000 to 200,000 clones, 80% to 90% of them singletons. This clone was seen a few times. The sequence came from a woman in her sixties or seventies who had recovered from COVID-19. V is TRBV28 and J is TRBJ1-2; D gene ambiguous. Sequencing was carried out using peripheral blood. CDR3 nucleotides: TGTGCCAGCAGTATCTATGACATAAATGGCTACACCTTC. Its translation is CASSIYDINGYTF.